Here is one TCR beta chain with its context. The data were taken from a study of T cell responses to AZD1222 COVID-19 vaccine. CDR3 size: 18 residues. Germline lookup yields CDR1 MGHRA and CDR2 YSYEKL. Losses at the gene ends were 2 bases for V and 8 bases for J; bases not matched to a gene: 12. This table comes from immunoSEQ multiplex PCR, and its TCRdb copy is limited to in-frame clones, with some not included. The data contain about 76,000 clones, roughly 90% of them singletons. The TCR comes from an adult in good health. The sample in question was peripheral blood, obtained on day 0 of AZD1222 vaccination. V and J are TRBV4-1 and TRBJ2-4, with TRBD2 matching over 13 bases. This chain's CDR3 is CASSQQFGLAGERDIQYF. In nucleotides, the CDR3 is TGCGCCAGCAGCCAACAATTCGGACTAGCGGGGGAGAGGGACATTCAGTACTTC.